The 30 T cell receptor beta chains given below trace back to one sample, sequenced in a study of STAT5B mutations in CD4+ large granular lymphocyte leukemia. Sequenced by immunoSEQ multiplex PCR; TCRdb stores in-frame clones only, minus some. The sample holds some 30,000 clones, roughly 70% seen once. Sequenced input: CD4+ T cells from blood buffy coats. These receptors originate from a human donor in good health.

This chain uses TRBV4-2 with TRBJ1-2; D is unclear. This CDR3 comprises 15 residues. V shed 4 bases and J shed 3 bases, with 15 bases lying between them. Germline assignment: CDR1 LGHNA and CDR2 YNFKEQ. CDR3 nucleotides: TGTGCCAGCAGCCCCCTTTTGATTGAGTACTATGGCTACACCTTC. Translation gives CASSPLLIEYYGYTF.

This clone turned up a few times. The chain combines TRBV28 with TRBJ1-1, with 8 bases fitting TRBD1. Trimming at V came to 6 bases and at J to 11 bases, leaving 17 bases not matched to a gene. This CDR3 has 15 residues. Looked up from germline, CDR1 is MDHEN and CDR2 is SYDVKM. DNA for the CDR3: TGTGCCAGCAGCCCTCTTCCCGGACAGGGCAGCGGGGCTTTCTTT. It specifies CASSPLPGQGSGAFF.

CDR3 sequence reads: CASSLGLASLHF. The CDR3 DNA is TGTGCCAGCAGCTTAGGCTTGGCCTCCCTCCACTTT. The V gene is TRBV7-9, the J gene TRBJ1-6; D not resolved. Germline assignment: CDR1 SEHNR and CDR2 FQNEAQ (reference sequence). V was trimmed by 1 base and J by 14 bases, leaving 9 bases between them. CDR3 length: 12 residues. The full variable domain, completed using reference TRBV7-9 and TRBJ1-6, is DTGVSQNPRHKITKRGQNVTFRCDPISEHNRLYWYRQTLGQGPEFLTYFQNEAQLEKSRLLSDRFSAERPKGSFSTLEIQRTEQGDSAMYLCASSLGLASLHFGNGTRLTVT.

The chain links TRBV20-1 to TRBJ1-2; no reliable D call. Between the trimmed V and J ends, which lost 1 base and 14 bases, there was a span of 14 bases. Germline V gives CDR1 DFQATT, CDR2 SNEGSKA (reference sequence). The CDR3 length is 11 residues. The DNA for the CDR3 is TGCAGTGCTAGAGTGGGCTATTTCCGAACCTTC. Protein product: CSARVGYFRTF.

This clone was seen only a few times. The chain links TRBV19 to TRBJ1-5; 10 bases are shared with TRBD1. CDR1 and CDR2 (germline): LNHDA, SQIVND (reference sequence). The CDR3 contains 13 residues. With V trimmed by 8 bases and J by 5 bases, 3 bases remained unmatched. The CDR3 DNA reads TGTGCCAGTGGGACAGGGGCCGATCAGCCCCAGCATTTT. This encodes CASGTGADQPQHF.

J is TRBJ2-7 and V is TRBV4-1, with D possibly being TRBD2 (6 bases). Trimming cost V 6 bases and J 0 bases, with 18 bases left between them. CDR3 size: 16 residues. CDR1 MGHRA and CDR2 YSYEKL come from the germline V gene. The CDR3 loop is CASRAAIADRSYEQYF. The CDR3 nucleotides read TGCGCCAGCAGGGCTGCCATAGCGGACCGCTCCTACGAGCAGTACTTC.

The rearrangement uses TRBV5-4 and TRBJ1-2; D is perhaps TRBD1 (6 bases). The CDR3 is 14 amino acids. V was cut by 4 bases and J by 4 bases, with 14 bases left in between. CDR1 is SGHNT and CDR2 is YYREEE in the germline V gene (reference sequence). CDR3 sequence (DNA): TGTGCCAGCAGCCCGACCGGGACAATCTATGGCTACACCTTC. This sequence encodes CASSPTGTIYGYTF. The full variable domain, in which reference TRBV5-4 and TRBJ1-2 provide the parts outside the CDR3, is ETGVTQSPTHLIKTRGQQVTLRCSSQSGHNTVSWYQQALGQGPQFIFQYYREEENGRGNFPPRFSGLQFPNYSSELNVNALELDDSALYLCASSPTGTIYGYTFGSGTRLTVV.

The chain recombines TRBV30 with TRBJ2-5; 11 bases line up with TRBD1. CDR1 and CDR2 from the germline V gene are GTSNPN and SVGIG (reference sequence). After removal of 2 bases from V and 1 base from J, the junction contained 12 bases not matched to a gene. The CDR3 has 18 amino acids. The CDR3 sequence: CAWSLGTGGLRSQETQYF. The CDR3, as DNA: TGTGCCTGGAGTCTTGGGACAGGGGGATTGCGGAGCCAAGAGACCCAGTACTTC.

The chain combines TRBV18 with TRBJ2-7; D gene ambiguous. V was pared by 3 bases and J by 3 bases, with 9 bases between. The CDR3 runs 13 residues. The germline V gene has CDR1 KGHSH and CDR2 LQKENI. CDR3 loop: CASSPGVDYEQYV. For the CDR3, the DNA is TGTGCCAGCTCACCGGGCGTGGACTACGAGCAGTACGTC.

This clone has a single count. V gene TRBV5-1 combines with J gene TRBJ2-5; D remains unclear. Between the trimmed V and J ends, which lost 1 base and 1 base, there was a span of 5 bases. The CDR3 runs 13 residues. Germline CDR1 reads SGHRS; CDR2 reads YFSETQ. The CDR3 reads CASSLLPQETQYF. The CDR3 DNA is TGCGCCAGCAGCTTGTTACCCCAAGAGACCCAGTACTTC. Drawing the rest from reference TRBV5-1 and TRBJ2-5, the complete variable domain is KAGVTQTPRYLIKTRGQQVTLSCSPISGHRSVSWYQQTPGQGLQFLFEYFSETQRNKGNFPGRFSGRQFSNSRSEMNVSTLELGDSALYLCASSLLPQETQYFGPGTRLLVL.

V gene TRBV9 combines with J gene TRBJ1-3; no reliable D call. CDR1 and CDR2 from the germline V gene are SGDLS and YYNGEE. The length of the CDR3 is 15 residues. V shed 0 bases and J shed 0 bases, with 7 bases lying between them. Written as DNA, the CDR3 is TGTGCCAGCAGCGTAGACAGTAGCTCTGGAAACACCATATATTTT. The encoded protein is CASSVDSSSGNTIYF.

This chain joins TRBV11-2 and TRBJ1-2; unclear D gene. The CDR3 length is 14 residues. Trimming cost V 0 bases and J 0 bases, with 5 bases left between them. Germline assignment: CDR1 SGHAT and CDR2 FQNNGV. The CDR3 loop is CASSLDPSNYGYTF. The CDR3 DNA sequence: TGTGCCAGCAGCTTAGACCCTTCTAACTATGGCTACACCTTC. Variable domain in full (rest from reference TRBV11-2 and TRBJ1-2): EAGVAQSPRYKIIEKRQSVAFWCNPISGHATLYWYQQILGQGPKLLIQFQNNGVVDDSQLPKDRFSAERLKGVDSTLKIQPAKLEDSAVYLCASSLDPSNYGYTFGSGTRLTVV.

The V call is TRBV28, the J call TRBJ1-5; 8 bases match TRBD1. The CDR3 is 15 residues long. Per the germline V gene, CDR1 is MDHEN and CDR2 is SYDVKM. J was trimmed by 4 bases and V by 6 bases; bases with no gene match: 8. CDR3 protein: CASSQGQGGNQPQHF. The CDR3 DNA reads TGTGCCAGCAGCCAAGGACAGGGTGGAAATCAGCCCCAGCATTTT.

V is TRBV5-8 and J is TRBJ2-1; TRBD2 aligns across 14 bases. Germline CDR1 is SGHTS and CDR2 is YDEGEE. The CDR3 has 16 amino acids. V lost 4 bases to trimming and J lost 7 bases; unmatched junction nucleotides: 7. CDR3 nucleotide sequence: TGTGCCAGCAGCCCCCGGACTAGCGGGAGGCTGAATGAGCAGTTCTTC. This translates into CASSPRTSGRLNEQFF.

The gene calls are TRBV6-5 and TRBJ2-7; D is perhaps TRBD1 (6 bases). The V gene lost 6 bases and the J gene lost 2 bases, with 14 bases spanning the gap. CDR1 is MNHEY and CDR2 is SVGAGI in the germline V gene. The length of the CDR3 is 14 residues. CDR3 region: CASSASGTTYEQYF. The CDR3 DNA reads TGTGCCAGCAGCGCTTCCGGGACAACCTACGAGCAGTACTTC.

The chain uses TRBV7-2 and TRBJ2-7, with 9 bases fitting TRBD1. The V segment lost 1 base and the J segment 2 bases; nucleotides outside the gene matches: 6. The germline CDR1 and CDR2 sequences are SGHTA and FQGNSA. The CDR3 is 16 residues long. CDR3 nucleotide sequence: TGTGCCAGCAGCTTAGTCGGGACAGGGACCCCCTACGAGCAGTACTTC. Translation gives CASSLVGTGTPYEQYF.

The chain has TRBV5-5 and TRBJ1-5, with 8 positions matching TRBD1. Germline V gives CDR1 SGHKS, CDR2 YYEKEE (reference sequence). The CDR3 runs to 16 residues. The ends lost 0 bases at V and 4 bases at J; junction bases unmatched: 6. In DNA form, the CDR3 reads TGTGCCAGCAGCTTGGGTTTATGGGACAGGAATCAGCCCCAGCATTTT. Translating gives CASSLGLWDRNQPQHF.

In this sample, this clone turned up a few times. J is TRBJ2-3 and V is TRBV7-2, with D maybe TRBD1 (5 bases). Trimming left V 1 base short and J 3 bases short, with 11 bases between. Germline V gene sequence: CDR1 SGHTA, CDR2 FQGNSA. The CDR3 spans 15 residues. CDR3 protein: CASSLDRTWTDTQYF. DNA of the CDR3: TGTGCCAGCAGCTTAGACAGGACGTGGACAGATACGCAGTATTTT.

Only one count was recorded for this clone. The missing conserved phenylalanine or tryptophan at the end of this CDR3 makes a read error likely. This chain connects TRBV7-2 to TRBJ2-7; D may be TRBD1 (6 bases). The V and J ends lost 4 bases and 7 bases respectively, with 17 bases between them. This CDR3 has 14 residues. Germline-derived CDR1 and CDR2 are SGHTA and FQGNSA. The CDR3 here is CASSSPQGWKEQYS. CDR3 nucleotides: TGTGCCAGCAGCTCTCCCCAGGGGTGGAAAGAGCAGTACTCC.

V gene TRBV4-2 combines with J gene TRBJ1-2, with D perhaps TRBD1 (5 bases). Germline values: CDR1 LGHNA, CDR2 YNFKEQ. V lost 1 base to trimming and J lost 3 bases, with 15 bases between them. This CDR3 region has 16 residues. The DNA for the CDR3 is TGTGCCAGCAGCCAAGCGCCGGCGGGGGGGGACTATGGCTACACCTTC. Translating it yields CASSQAPAGGDYGYTF.

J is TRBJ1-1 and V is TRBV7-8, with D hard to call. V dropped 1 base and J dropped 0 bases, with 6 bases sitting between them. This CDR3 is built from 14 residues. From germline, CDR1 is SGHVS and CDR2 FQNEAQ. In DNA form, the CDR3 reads TGTGCCAGCAGCTTAGGGAAGATGAACACTGAAGCTTTCTTT. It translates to CASSLGKMNTEAFF.

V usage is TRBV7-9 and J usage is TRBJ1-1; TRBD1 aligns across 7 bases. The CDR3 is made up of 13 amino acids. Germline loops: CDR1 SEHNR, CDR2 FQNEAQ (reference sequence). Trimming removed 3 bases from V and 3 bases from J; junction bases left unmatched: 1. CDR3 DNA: TGTGCCAGCAGCTTTACAGGGGACACTGAAGCTTTCTTT. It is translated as CASSFTGDTEAFF.

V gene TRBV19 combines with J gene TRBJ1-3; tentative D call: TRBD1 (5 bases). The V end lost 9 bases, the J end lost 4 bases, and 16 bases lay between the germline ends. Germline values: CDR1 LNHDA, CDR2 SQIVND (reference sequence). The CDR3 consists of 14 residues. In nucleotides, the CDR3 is TGTGCCAGCCGCCTAGGACAAAAAGGAAACACCATATATTTT. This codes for CASRLGQKGNTIYF.

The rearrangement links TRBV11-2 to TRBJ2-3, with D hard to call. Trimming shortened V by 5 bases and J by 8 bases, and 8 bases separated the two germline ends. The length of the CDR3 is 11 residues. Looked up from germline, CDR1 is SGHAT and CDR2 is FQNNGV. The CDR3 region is CASSPTGTQYF. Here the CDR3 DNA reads TGTGCCAGCAGCCCGACGGGTACGCAGTATTTT.

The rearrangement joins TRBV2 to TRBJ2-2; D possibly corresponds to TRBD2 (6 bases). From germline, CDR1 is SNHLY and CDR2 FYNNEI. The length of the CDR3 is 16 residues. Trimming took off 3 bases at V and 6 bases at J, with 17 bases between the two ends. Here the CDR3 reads CASSDPPGREAGELFF. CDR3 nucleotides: TGTGCCAGCAGTGACCCCCCGGGCAGGGAGGCCGGGGAGCTGTTTTTT. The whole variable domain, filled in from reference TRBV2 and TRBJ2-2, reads EPEVTQTPSHQVTQMGQEVILRCVPISNHLYFYWYRQILGQKVEFLVSFYNNEISEKSEIFDDQFSVERPDGSNFTLKIRSTKLEDSAMYFCASSDPPGREAGELFFGEGSRLTVL.

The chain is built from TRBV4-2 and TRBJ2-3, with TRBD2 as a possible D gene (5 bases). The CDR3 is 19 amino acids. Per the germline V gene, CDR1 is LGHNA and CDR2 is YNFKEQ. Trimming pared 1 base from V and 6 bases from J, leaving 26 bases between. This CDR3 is CASSQVPGRTVLGWDTQYF. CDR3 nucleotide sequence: TGTGCCAGCAGCCAAGTACCGGGGAGAACGGTTTTAGGCTGGGATACGCAGTATTTT.

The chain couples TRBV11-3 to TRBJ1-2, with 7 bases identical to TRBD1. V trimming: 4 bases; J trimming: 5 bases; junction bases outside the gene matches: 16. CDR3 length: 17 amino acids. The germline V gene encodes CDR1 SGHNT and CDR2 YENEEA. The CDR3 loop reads CASSSSFLQGLTYGYTF. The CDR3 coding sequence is TGTGCCAGCAGCTCCTCTTTCCTACAGGGGCTCACGTATGGCTACACCTTC.

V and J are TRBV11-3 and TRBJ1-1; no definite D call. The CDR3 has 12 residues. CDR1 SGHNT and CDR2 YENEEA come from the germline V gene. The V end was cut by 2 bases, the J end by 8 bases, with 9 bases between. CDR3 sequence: CASSLNSGEAFF. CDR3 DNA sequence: TGTGCCAGCAGCTTAAACAGTGGAGAAGCTTTCTTT.

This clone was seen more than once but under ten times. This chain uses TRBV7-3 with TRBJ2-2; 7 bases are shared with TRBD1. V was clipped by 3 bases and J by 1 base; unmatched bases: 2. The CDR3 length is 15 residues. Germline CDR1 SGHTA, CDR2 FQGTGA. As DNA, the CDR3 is TGTGCCAGCAGCTTGGGGGACAGGAACACCGGGGAGCTGTTTTTT. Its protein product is CASSLGDRNTGELFF.

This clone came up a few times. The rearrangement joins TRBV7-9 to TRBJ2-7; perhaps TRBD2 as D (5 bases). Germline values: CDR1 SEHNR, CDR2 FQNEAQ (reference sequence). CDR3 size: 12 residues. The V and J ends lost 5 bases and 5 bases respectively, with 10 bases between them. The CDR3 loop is CASSQSGNEQYF. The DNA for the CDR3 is TGTGCCAGCAGCCAGTCGGGGAACGAGCAGTACTTC.